The clone carrying this TCR beta chain was found a few times. The germline V gene has CDR1 SGHNT and CDR2 YYREEE (reference sequence). V lost 4 bases and J lost 1; bases outside the gene matches: 14. The CDR3 runs to 18 residues. The data originate from a study of blood T cell repertoires in COVID-19. Study-wide context: The cDNA or gDNA used as material had been derived from T cells, B-cell-depleted T cells, or PBMCs.

Per the original data handling: From reference gene primer amplification, estimates of nucleated cell counts were derived. This table comes from immunoSEQ multiplex PCR, and its TCRdb copy is limited to in-frame clones, with some not included. That table gives V, J and clone size, and the DNA gave D and trimming. The sample has around 200,000 clones, roughly nine tenths seen once. Sequences were obtained from peripheral blood. The rearrangement joins TRBV5-4 to TRBJ1-1; 9 bases are a match to TRBD1. The clonotype was recovered from a man aged 65 to 79 with active or convalescent COVID-19. CDR3 DNA: TGTGCCAGCAGCAAACCCGGGACAGGGTTTGGGGGGAACACTGAAGCTTTCTTT. Amino acid sequence: CASSKPGTGFGGNTEAFF. The full variable domain, completed using reference TRBV5-4 and TRBJ1-1, is ETGVTQSPTHLIKTRGQQVTLRCSSQSGHNTVSWYQQALGQGPQFIFQYYREEENGRGNFPPRFSGLQFPNYSSELNVNALELDDSALYLCASSKPGTGFGGNTEAFFGQGTRLTVV.